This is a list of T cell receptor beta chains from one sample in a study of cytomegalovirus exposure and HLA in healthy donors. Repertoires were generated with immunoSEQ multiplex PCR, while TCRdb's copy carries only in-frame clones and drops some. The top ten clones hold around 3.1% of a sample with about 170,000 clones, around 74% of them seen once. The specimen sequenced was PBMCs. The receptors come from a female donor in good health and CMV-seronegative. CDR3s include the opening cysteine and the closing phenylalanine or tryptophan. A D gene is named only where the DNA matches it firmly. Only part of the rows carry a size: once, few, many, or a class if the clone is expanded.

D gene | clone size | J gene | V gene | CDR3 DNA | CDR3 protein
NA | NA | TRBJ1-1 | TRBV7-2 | TGTGCCAGCAGCTCCGCACTTTTCGTGTTTGACACTGAAGCTTTCTTT | CASSSALFVFDTEAFF
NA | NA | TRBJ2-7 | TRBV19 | TGTGCCAGTAGTATGGGCAGGATCTACGAGCAGTACTTC | CASSMGRIYEQYF
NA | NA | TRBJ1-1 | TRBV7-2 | TGTGCCAGCAGACGGTTGAACACTGAAGCTTTCTTT | CASRRLNTEAFF
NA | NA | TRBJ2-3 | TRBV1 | TGCACCAGCAGCCAAGGTCTGGGCTCCGGGGGCACAGATACGCAGTATTTT | CTSSQGLGSGGTDTQYF
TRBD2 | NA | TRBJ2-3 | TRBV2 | TGTGCCAGCGTAGCGGGGGGTAGCACAGATACGCAGTATTTT | CASVAGGSTDTQYF
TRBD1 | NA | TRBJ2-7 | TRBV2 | TGTGCCAGCAGTGAAGTCGGCAGGGGGCCTTACGAGCAGTACTTC | CASSEVGRGPYEQYF
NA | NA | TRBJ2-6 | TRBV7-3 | TGTGCCAGCAGCCGGGGGGCCTCTGGGGCCAACGTCCTGACTTTC | CASSRGASGANVLTF
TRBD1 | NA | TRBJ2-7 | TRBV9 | TGTGCCAGCAGCGTAGCTGGGGACAGGGTAGCGGCGTCGCAGTACTTC | CASSVAGDRVAASQYF
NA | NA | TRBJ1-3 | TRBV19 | TGTGCCAGTAGTATGTCGGGGGGACCTGGAAACACCATATATTTT | CASSMSGGPGNTIYF
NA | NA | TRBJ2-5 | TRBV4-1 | TGCGCCAGCAGCCAACTGGGCTGGGAGACCCAGTACTTC | CASSQLGWETQYF
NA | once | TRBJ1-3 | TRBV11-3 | TGTGCCAGCAGCCCCGGGACAAGCTCTGGAAACACCATATATTTT | CASSPGTSSGNTIYF
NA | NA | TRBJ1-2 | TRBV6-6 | TGTGCCAGCAGTCAACCCGTCAGGCCTTACTATGGCTACACCTTC | CASSQPVRPYYGYTF
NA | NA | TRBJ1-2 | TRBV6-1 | TGTGCCACCGGGGGGGAGGGAGATGGCTACACCTTC | CATGGEGDGYTF
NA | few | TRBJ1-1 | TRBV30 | TGTGCCTGGAGGCCCCGGGGTAGGGCCACTGAAGCTTTCTTT | CAWRPRGRATEAFF
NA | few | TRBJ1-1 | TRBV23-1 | TGCGCCAGCAGCACCTTGGGGGGGGGCCTCGAAGCTTTCTTT | CASSTLGGGLEAFF
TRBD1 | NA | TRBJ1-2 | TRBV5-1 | TGCGCCAGCAGCTCTGGGACAGGGAATTATGGCTACACCTTC | CASSSGTGNYGYTF
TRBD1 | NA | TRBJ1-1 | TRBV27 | TGTGCCAGCACTTTAGCAGGGGGCGCCGAGGCTTTCTTT | CASTLAGGAEAFF
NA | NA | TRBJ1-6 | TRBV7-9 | TGTGCCAGCAGCTTAGATGGTGCGAATTCACCCCTCCACTTT | CASSLDGANSPLHF
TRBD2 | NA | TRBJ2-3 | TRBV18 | TGTGCCAGCTCACCAACGACTAGCGGGGGGGGTCCGCAGTATTTT | CASSPTTSGGGPQYF
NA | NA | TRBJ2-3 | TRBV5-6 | TGTGCCAGCAGCCTTGGAGGTAATACGCAGTATTTT | CASSLGGNTQYF
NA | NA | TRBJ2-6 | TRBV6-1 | TGTGCCAGCAGTGAAAAGAGAAGCTCTGGGGCCAACGTCCTGACTTTC | CASSEKRSSGANVLTF
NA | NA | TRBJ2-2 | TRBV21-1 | TGTGCCAACGAAGATTGGGGTAGCGGGGGGGCTTTAGACACCGGGGAGCTGTTTTTT | CANEDWGSGGALDTGELFF
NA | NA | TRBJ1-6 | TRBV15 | TGTGCCACCAGCGCGCGGGGGGGACCCCTCCACTTT | CATSARGGPLHF
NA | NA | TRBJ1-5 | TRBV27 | TGTGCCAGCAGTTTGGCAGGGAGCGGGCAGCCCCAGCATTTT | CASSLAGSGQPQHF
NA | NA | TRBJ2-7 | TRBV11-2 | TGTGCCAGCAGCTTAGGGTCTAGCGACGAGCAGTACTTC | CASSLGSSDEQYF
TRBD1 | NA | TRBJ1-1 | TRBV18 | TGTGCCAGCTCACCTGACACAGGGGGGAACACTGAAGCTTTCTTT | CASSPDTGGNTEAFF
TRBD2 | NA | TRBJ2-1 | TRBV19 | TGTGCCAGTAGTATTGGCCCTAGCGGGGGATTTAAGAATGAGCAGTTCTTC | CASSIGPSGGFKNEQFF
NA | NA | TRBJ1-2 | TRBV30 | TGTGCCTGGAGTGTACTTGAGGGCTCTGGCTACACCTTC | CAWSVLEGSGYTF
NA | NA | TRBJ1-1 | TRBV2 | TGTGCCAGCCGAACAGGGATCACTGAAGCTTTCTTT | CASRTGITEAFF
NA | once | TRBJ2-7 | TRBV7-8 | TGTGCCAGCAGCTCCAGACTTAATCAAAACTACGAGCAGTACTTC | CASSSRLNQNYEQYF